A selection of T cell receptor beta chains follows, all from one sample in a study of response to subunit inactivated influenza vaccine. TCRdb re-called the RT-PCR reads through MiXCR, storing one row per CDR3 protein. There are a few hundred thousand distinct CDR3 sequences in the sample; 9% to 15% occur only once, and 7.8% lies in the top ten. Sequencing was performed on non-naive T cells sorted from PBMCs, taken around two weeks before vaccination. The receptors stem from a middle-aged man who received an inactivated influenza vaccine. CDR3s include the opening cysteine and the closing phenylalanine or tryptophan. The D gene is left open where the match is weak. Clone size is given for some rows only: seen once, a few or many times, or a class if the clone is expanded.

j_call	v_call	d_call	clone_size	cdr3_nt	cdr3_aa
TRBJ1-5	TRBV27	NA	NA	TGTGCCAGCAGTTTTGTAAGCAATCAGCCCCAGCATTTT	CASSFVSNQPQHF
TRBJ2-5	TRBV7-2	TRBD2	NA	TGTTCCAGCAGCTTGGGACTAGATTGGGCCCAGTACTTC	CSSSLGLDWAQYF
TRBJ2-3	TRBV24-1	TRBD2	few	TGTGCCACCAGACTCGGACTAGCGGACACAGATACGCAGTATTTT	CATRLGLADTDTQYF
TRBJ2-7	TRBV2	NA	many	TGTGCCAGCAGTGAAGTCTTGGTACGGGGACGCCAAGATTACGAGCAGTACTTC	CASSEVLVRGRQDYEQYF
TRBJ1-5	TRBV12-3/TRBV12-4	NA	many	TGTGCCAGCAGTTTGCGTGGTCAGGCTAGCAATCAGCCCCAGCATTTT	CASSLRGQASNQPQHF
TRBJ2-3	TRBV7-2	NA	NA	TGTGCCAGCAAGGGGCAGGGAGGCCGCACAGATACGCAGTATTTT	CASKGQGGRTDTQYF
TRBJ1-1	TRBV5-1	NA	few	TGCGCCAGCAGCTTACAGAGCACAGTGAACACTGAAGCTTTCTTT	CASSLQSTVNTEAFF
TRBJ2-2	TRBV4-2	NA	NA	TGTGCCAGCAGCCAAAAAATAACCGGGGAGCTGTTTTTT	CASSQKITGELFF
TRBJ2-4	TRBV20-1	NA	NA	TGCAGTGCCTTCGCCGCCCCCGGGGCAAACATTCAGTACTTC	CSAFAAPGANIQYF
TRBJ2-1	TRBV2	TRBD2	few	TGTGCCAGCAGCAAGACTAGCGGGGGGGCGATAAGGAACAATGAGCAGTTCTTC	CASSKTSGGAIRNNEQFF
TRBJ2-2	TRBV9	NA	NA	TGTGCCAGCAGCGCGGCACAGCGAAACACCGGGGAGCTGTTTTTT	CASSAAQRNTGELFF
TRBJ1-5	TRBV10-1	NA	NA	TGCGCCAGCAGTGTTGCAGGGGTCGCCCAGCCCCAGCATTTT	CASSVAGVAQPQHF
TRBJ2-3	TRBV12-3/TRBV12-4	TRBD2	NA	TGTGCCAGCAGTTCGGCGGGGGGGCAAGACACAGATACGCAGTATTTT	CASSSAGGQDTDTQYF
TRBJ2-3	TRBV20-1	TRBD2	NA	TGCAGTGCTAGAGTCCCTAGCGGGGCGGCGGATACGCAGTATTTT	CSARVPSGAADTQYF
TRBJ1-4	TRBV15	TRBD1	few	TGTGCCACCAGCATTACAGGGGACTCTAATGAAAAACTGTTTTTT	CATSITGDSNEKLFF
TRBJ2-7	TRBV2	NA	NA	TGTGCCAGCAGTGCGGAGGCCCGAGTCAAGCAGTACTTC	CASSAEARVKQYF
TRBJ1-1	TRBV4-2	NA	NA	TGTGCCAGCAGCCCATCGTGGGGGAACACTGAAGCTTTCTTT	CASSPSWGNTEAFF
TRBJ1-1	TRBV6-5	NA	NA	TGTGCCAGCAGTTACTCCGGGGCGCAGAACACTGAAGCTTTCTTT	CASSYSGAQNTEAFF
TRBJ2-1	TRBV19	NA	NA	TGTGCCAGTAGTGTCGACGGCTACAATGAGCAGTTCTTC	CASSVDGYNEQFF
TRBJ2-7	TRBV20-1	TRBD2	few	TGCAGTGCTAGAGACCTTAGCGGGAGCGCTGACGAGCAGTACTTC	CSARDLSGSADEQYF
TRBJ2-1	TRBV10-3	TRBD2	many	TGTGCCATCAGCCTAGCGGGAGAGAACAATGAGCAGTTCTTC	CAISLAGENNEQFF
TRBJ1-5	TRBV20-1	NA	many	TGCAGTGCTAGCGAGGGGAGCAATCAGCCCCAGCATTTT	CSASEGSNQPQHF
TRBJ1-1	TRBV12-3/TRBV12-4	NA	few	TGTGCCAGCAGTTTAAGCAGGAGGAGGACTGAAGCTTTCTTT	CASSLSRRRTEAFF
TRBJ2-7	TRBV2	NA	few	TGTGCCAGCACCCGTTTGACAGGTAGCGAGCAGTACTTC	CASTRLTGSEQYF
TRBJ2-7	TRBV15	TRBD1	once	TGTGCCACCAGCAGAGCAGGACAGGCAGCCTACGAGCAGTACTTC	CATSRAGQAAYEQYF
TRBJ1-3	TRBV28	NA	many	TGTGCCAGCAGTTTCGGGGGAACATCGGGTGGAAACACCATATATTTT	CASSFGGTSGGNTIYF
TRBJ2-7	TRBV6-2/TRBV6-3	TRBD1	many	TGTGCCAGCAGTTACGGACGGCAGGGGGCCGCCTACGAGCAGTACTTC	CASSYGRQGAAYEQYF
TRBJ1-1	TRBV19	NA	few	TGTGCCAGTAGTATAACGGGGTTGAACACTGAAGCTTTCTTT	CASSITGLNTEAFF
TRBJ2-3	TRBV14	NA	many	TGTGCCAGCAGCCTACCGTACATGGCGCAGTATTTT	CASSLPYMAQYF
TRBJ2-7	TRBV3-1	NA	NA	TGTGCCAGCAGCCAAGGGAGCACATCCTACGAGCAGTACTTC	CASSQGSTSYEQYF
TRBJ1-1	TRBV2	NA	many	TGTGCCAGCTTCTACGACCCTCGAGAGAACACTGAAGCTTTCTTT	CASFYDPRENTEAFF
TRBJ1-2	TRBV10-3	NA	few	TGTGCCATCAGTGACTCAAAGGAAGACTATGGCTACACCTTC	CAISDSKEDYGYTF
TRBJ2-5	TRBV5-1	TRBD1	NA	TGCGCCAGCAGCAAAACCAGGACAGGGGGCGCCGAGACCCAGTACTTC	CASSKTRTGGAETQYF
TRBJ2-7	TRBV6-2/TRBV6-3	TRBD2	many	TGTGCCAGCAGGGGGGCTAGCGGGACCCCCTACGAGCAGTACTTC	CASRGASGTPYEQYF
TRBJ2-1	TRBV7-2	TRBD1	few	TGTGCCAGCAGCTTTAATTACAGGGGCAATGAGCAGTTCTTC	CASSFNYRGNEQFF
TRBJ2-3	TRBV7-9	NA	few	TGTGCCAGCAGCTTAGACGTTCGCACAGATACGCAGTATTTT	CASSLDVRTDTQYF
TRBJ2-5	TRBV4-3	NA	NA	TGCGCCAGCAGCCAAGATGAGGGAGAGACCCAGTACTTC	CASSQDEGETQYF
TRBJ2-7	TRBV2	NA	NA	TGTGCCAGCAGTGAGGGGGGCCACGAGCAGTACTTC	CASSEGGHEQYF
TRBJ2-5	TRBV20-1	NA	NA	TGCAGTGCGCCTTTCGCAGGAGTAGAGACCCAGTACTTC	CSAPFAGVETQYF
TRBJ2-2	TRBV27	NA	few	TGTGCCAGCAGCCATGGGTCCGGCGGGGAGCTGTTTTTT	CASSHGSGGELFF